This T cell receptor beta chain was identified during a study of blood T cell repertoires in COVID-19. The overall study: From the United States, Italy and Spain came samples of acute and convalescent COVID-19. PBMCs, B-cell-depleted T cells, or T cells provided the cDNA or gDNA that made up the material.

As processed by the authors: Reference gene primer amplification gave estimated nucleated cell counts. TCRdb keeps only in-frame clones here, not all; method: immunoSEQ multiplex PCR. From that table come the V and J calls and clone size; the DNA was used to work out D and trimming. The data contain about 28,000 clones, roughly 80% of them singletons. Material for sequencing was peripheral blood. This TCR was sampled from a woman in her sixties with acute or convalescent COVID-19.

The CDR3 region is CASSLPRENNEQFF. For the CDR3, the DNA is TGTGCCAGCAGCCTTCCCCGAGAAAACAATGAGCAGTTCTTC. The chain combines TRBV14 with TRBJ2-1; D is unresolved. Germline V lookup: CDR1 SGHDN, CDR2 FVKESK. The CDR3 is 14 amino acids. Trimming pared 4 bases from V and 5 bases from J, leaving 12 bases between. Supplemented by reference TRBV14 and TRBJ2-1, the full variable domain reads EAGVTQFPSHSVIEKGQTVTLRCDPISGHDNLYWYRRVMGKEIKFLLHFVKESKQDESGMPNNRFLAERTGGTYSTLKVQPAELEDSGVYFCASSLPRENNEQFFGPGTRLTVL.